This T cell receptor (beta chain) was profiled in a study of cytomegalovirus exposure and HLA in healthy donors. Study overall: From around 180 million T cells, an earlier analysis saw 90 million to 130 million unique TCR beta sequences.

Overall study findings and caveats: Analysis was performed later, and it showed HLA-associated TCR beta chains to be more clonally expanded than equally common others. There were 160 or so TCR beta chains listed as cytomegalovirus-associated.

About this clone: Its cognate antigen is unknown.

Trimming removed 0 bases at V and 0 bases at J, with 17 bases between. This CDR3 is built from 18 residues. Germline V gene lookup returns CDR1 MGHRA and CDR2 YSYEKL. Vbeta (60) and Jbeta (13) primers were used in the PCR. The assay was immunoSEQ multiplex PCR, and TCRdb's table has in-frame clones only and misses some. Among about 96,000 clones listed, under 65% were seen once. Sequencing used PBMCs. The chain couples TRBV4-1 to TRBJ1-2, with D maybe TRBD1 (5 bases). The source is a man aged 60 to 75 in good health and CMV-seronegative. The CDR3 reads CASSQEVDRVVTNYGYTF. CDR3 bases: TGCGCCAGCAGCCAAGAAGTTGACAGAGTAGTAACTAACTATGGCTACACCTTC.